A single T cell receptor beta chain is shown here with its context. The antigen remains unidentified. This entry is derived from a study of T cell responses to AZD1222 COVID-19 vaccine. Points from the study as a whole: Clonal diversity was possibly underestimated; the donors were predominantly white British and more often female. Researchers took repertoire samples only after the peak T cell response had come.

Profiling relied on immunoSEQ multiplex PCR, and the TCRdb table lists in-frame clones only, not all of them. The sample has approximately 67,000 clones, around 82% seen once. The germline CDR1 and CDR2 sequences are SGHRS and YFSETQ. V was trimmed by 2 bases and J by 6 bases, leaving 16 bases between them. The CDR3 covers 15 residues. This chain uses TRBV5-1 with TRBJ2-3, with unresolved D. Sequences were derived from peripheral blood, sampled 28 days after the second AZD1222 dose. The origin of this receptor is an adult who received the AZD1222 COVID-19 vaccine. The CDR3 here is CASSLRAERLDTQYF. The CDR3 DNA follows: TGCGCCAGCAGCTTAAGGGCAGAACGTCTCGATACGCAGTATTTT.